The clone carrying this T cell receptor (beta chain) was counted only a few times. The data stem from a study of Graves' ophthalmopathy and Graves' hyperthyroidism. TCR beta CDR3 amplification used RNA transcripts. An opening RT-PCR round employed HTBI primers and preceded a second-round multiplex PCR. TCRdb called the multiplex PCR reads again in MiXCR, with one record for every CDR3 protein. The sample has about half a million distinct CDR3 sequences, around an eighth seen once. Having ophthalmopathy, the donors showed moderate-to-severe activity, CAS ≥3 and NOSPECS ≥4, with disease lasting under 3 months. Uncontrolled infections, other autoimmune diseases, pregnancy or lactation barred patients from enrollment. As diagnostic evidence, clinical symptoms, serum thyroxine, TRAb, thyroid ultrasound and orbital computed tomography were relied upon. Fresh peripheral blood (10 ml) yielded the PBMCs. The CDR3 has 15 amino acids. Germline values: CDR1 SGHRS, CDR2 YFSETQ. With 0 bases removed from V and 4 bases from J, the gap between germline ends came to 10 bases.

The V gene is TRBV5-1, the J gene TRBJ2-2; no reliable D call. Sequenced: blood. The receptor's source is a woman in her thirties with Graves' ophthalmopathy. As DNA, the CDR3 is TGCGCCAGCAGCTTGGCCCATGGTCTCACCGGGGAGCTGTTTTTT. Amino acids: CASSLAHGLTGELFF.